Listed below are T cell receptor beta chains from one sample, sequenced in a study of shared clonotypes between healthy human individuals. Assay used: immunoSEQ multiplex PCR; TCRdb lists only in-frame clones, some missing. The sample has about 640,000 clones, less than 80% seen once. The specimen was memory CD4+ T cells sorted from blood. The receptors derive from a woman aged 25 to 39 in good health. The CDR3 runs from the conserved cysteine through the conserved F or W. D genes are given only for firm matches. Clone size, where shown, is once, few, many, or a class for clones that have expanded.

- TRBJ2-7 - TRBV11-2 13 CASSPGPPTEQYF TGTGCCAGCAGCCCGGGACCCCCGACGGAGCAGTACTTC
TRBD2 TRBJ2-7 - TRBV11-2 16 CASSLVGGPYPYEQYF TGTGCCAGCAGCTTAGTGGGAGGGCCTTACCCCTACGAGCAGTACTTC
- TRBJ1-5 - TRBV7-6 15 CASSLLGAQGQPQHF TGTGCCAGCAGCTTACTTGGAGCGCAGGGTCAGCCCCAGCATTTT
TRBD2 TRBJ2-1 once TRBV10-2 13 CASRRGNDNEQFF TGCGCCAGCAGGCGGGGGAACGACAATGAGCAGTTCTTC
TRBD2 TRBJ2-3 - TRBV5-4 15 CASSIGLAGSNTQYF TGTGCCAGCAGCATAGGACTAGCGGGAAGTAATACGCAGTATTTT
TRBD2 TRBJ2-3 once TRBV11-2 16 CASSHRTSGGVDTQYF TGTGCCAGCAGCCACAGGACTAGCGGAGGGGTAGATACGCAGTATTTT
- TRBJ1-5 - TRBV23-1 17 CASSQRRRGAAHQPQHF TGCGCCAGCAGTCAAAGGAGGAGGGGCGCAGCCCACCAGCCCCAGCATTTT
- TRBJ2-5 - TRBV18 17 CASSPGLSRGSQETQYF TGTGCCAGCTCACCTGGACTCTCTCGGGGATCTCAAGAGACCCAGTACTTC
TRBD2 TRBJ2-5 few TRBV15 16 CATSSGLAASGETQYF TGTGCCACCAGCAGCGGACTAGCGGCGTCAGGGGAGACCCAGTACTTC
- TRBJ1-5 - TRBV19 12 CASSGPGQPQHF TGTGCCAGTAGTGGACCGGGACAGCCCCAGCATTTT
TRBD1 TRBJ1-1 few TRBV6-1 13 CASRQGANTEAFF TGTGCCAGTCGACAGGGAGCAAACACTGAAGCTTTCTTT
TRBD2 TRBJ2-2 few TRBV5-1 15 CASSFSREGAGELFF TGCGCCAGCAGCTTCTCGCGGGAGGGAGCCGGGGAGCTGTTTTTT
TRBD1 TRBJ1-2 - TRBV28 13 CASRRTGLDGYTF TGTGCCAGTCGGCGGACAGGGCTGGATGGCTACACCTTC
TRBD2 TRBJ2-1 - TRBV10-3 17 CAISESGVREGRNEQFF TGTGCCATCAGTGAGTCGGGAGTGCGGGAGGGCCGGAATGAGCAGTTCTTC
- TRBJ2-3 - TRBV7-9 16 CASSLGTAAGVNTQYF TGTGCCAGCAGCCTAGGGACAGCAGCGGGAGTAAATACGCAGTATTTT
TRBD1 TRBJ1-5 - TRBV6-4 19 CASSDRPGQGKYSNQPQHF TGTGCCAGCAGTGATCGCCCGGGACAGGGGAAATATAGCAATCAGCCCCAGCATTTT
- TRBJ2-6 - TRBV27 15 CASSFERAGANVLTF TGTGCCAGCAGTTTTGAGCGGGCTGGGGCCAACGTCCTGACTTTC
TRBD1 TRBJ1-2 few TRBV4-1 15 CASSQKGAANYGYTF TGCGCCAGCAGCCAAAAGGGGGCAGCTAACTATGGCTACACCTTC
- TRBJ2-1 - TRBV14 12 CASSSTRSVQFF TGTGCCAGCAGCTCGACGAGATCGGTACAGTTCTTC
TRBD1 TRBJ1-3 - TRBV19 15 CASSSDRERGGTIYF TGTGCCAGTAGCTCGGACAGGGAAAGAGGAGGCACCATATATTTT
- TRBJ2-6 - TRBV6-1 14 CASSAGTGANVLTF TGTGCCAGCAGTGCGGGTACTGGGGCCAACGTCCTGACTTTC
TRBD2 TRBJ2-1 - TRBV19 15 CASTPSGRRDHEQFF TGTGCCAGTACACCCAGCGGGAGGAGAGATCATGAGCAGTTCTTC
- TRBJ2-5 - TRBV28 13 CASSSPGQETQYF TGTGCCAGCAGTTCCCCGGGACAAGAGACCCAGTACTTC
- TRBJ1-2 - TRBV7-9 17 CASSLTGHPLTQAGYTF TGTGCCAGCAGCTTAACCGGGCATCCCCTGACACAAGCTGGCTACACCTTC
TRBD2 TRBJ2-7 - TRBV29-1 14 CSVADSGSFYEQYF TGCAGCGTTGCGGATAGCGGGAGCTTCTACGAGCAGTACTTC
- TRBJ1-1 - TRBV7-9 13 CASGGGTNTEAFF TGTGCCAGCGGGGGCGGGACCAACACTGAAGCTTTCTTT
- TRBJ2-1 - TRBV7-2 14 CASTNYLRSDEQFF TGTGCCAGCACCAACTACCTTCGGAGCGATGAGCAGTTCTTC
TRBD2 TRBJ2-1 - TRBV11-2 14 CASSLVGSGRSQFF TGTGCCAGCAGCTTAGTAGGTAGCGGGAGAAGCCAGTTCTTC
- TRBJ1-2 few TRBV7-9 12 CASTRDEDGYTF TGTGCCAGCACCCGGGACGAGGATGGCTACACCTTC
TRBD2 TRBJ2-7 - TRBV28 13 CASMLAGAHEQYF TGTGCCAGCATGCTAGCGGGAGCTCACGAGCAGTACTTC
TRBD1 TRBJ1-5 - TRBV28 14 CASSWDRRYQPQHF TGTGCCAGCAGTTGGGACAGGAGGTATCAGCCCCAGCATTTT
- TRBJ2-2 once TRBV7-2 18 CASSLDGELTGPDGELFF TGTGCCAGCAGCTTAGACGGGGAACTGACAGGACCGGACGGGGAGCTGTTTTTT
- TRBJ2-7 many TRBV7-2 15 CASSLGPAATYEQYF TGTGCCAGCAGCTTAGGGCCAGCGGCTACCTACGAGCAGTACTTC
- TRBJ2-3 - TRBV11-1 15 CASSLAGGGTDTQYF TGTGCCAGCAGCTTAGCTGGCGGGGGCACAGATACGCAGTATTTT
- TRBJ2-5 - TRBV28 13 CASRGQNQETQYF TGTGCCAGCCGAGGACAGAACCAAGAGACCCAGTACTTC